A selection of T cell receptor beta chains follows, all from one sample in a study of blood T cell repertoires in COVID-19. Sequencing used immunoSEQ multiplex PCR; TCRdb keeps in-frame clones, though not all of them. The sample records 250,000 to 300,000 clones, around 80% being singletons. Sample: PBMCs or T cells enriched from blood (not recorded which). The receptors stem from a man aged 40-50 years who had been exposed to COVID-19. Both conserved end residues are trimmed from each CDR3.

j_call	v_call	cdr3_aa
TRBJ2-2	TRBV12-3/TRBV12-4	ASSFLPGELF
TRBJ2-1	TRBV11-2	ASSLIRGAYNEQF
TRBJ2-7	TRBV6-5	ASSESGAYEQY
TRBJ2-1	TRBV11-3	ASSSAGFGSYNEQF
TRBJ2-5	TRBV30	AWERGRETQY
TRBJ2-7	TRBV11-2	ASSLVNIDEQY
TRBJ1-1	TRBV6-5	ASSYGGLEAF
TRBJ2-7	TRBV3-1/TRBV3-2	ASSSGGGQGGSYEQY
TRBJ1-2	TRBV2	ASSVRQLSNGYT
TRBJ2-2	TRBV5-1	ASSPTGFDTGELF
TRBJ1-2	TRBV12-3/TRBV12-4	ASQGPTNYGYT
TRBJ1-3	TRBV7-3	ASSSQGTNGNTIY
TRBJ2-4	TRBV5-8	ASSLGAGLAKNIQY
TRBJ1-6	TRBV5-1	ASSSGWDRLAPLH
TRBJ1-6	TRBV6-5	AGQTGSYNSPLH
TRBJ1-5	TRBV30	AWGRSNQPQH
TRBJ1-4	TRBV30	ASRGAGEKLF
TRBJ2-3	TRBV6-5	ASGFSELFTDTQY
TRBJ1-2	TRBV24-1	ATSDFFTNYGYT
TRBJ2-7	TRBV7-8	ASSLAASGSLEQY
TRBJ2-3	TRBV24-1	ATSDQRDTQY
TRBJ2-3	TRBV5-1	ASSPTSPGTQY
TRBJ2-1	TRBV28	ASSFRGPEQF
TRBJ2-1	TRBV7-8	ASRSGTSDEQF
TRBJ1-3	TRBV6-5	ASSLYSGNTIY
TRBJ1-1	TRBV6-5	ASRTDTHQAF
TRBJ1-2	TRBV11-2	ASSFNPGGSRGYT